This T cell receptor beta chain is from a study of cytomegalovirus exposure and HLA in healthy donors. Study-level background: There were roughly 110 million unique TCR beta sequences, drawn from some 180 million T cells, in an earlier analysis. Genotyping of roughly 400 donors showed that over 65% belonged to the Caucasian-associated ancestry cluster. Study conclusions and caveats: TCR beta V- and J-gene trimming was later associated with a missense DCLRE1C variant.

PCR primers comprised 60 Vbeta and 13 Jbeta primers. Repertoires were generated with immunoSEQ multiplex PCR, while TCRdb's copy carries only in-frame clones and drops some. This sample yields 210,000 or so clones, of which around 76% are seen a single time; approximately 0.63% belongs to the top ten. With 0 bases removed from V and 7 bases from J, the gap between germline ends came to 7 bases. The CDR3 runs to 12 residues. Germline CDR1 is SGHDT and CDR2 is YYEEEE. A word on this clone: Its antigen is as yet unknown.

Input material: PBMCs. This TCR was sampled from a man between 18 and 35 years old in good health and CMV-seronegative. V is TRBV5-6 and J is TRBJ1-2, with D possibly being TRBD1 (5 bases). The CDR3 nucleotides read TGTGCCAGCAGCTTGGGAAGGGGTGGCTACACCTTC. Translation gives CASSLGRGGYTF.